These 4 T cell receptor beta chains came from one sample sequenced in a study of T cell responses to AZD1222 COVID-19 vaccine. Produced via immunoSEQ multiplex PCR; TCRdb's table is partial and in-frame only. This sample has approximately 110,000 clones, with over 85% found just once. Sample: peripheral blood, taken on day 0 of AZD1222 vaccination. The receptors derive from an adult in good health.

About this clone: The limits of the CDR3 on the DNA are not certain, so only TCRdb's listed CDR3 is given. The chain has TRBV7-5 and TRBJ1-2; the table's D call of TRBD1 was not tested on the DNA. TRBV7-5 is labeled a pseudogene. The CDR3 extends over 15 residues, inclusive of both ends. Here the CDR3 reads CVRSFAGGARYGYTF.

The chain employs TRBV2 and TRBJ2-3, with 11 nucleotides matching TRBD2. In germline, CDR1 is SNHLY, CDR2 FYNNEI. J lost 5 bases, V lost 3 bases, and 7 bases had no gene match. The CDR3 has 16 amino acids. CDR3 in amino acids: CASSDLLAGGKDTQYF. CDR3 DNA sequence: TGTGCCAGCAGTGACCTGCTAGCGGGAGGTAAAGATACGCAGTATTTT.

The chain has TRBV19 and TRBJ1-2; D is ambiguous. The V end lost 7 bases, the J end lost 0 bases, and 15 bases lay between the germline ends. Germline V gives CDR1 LNHDA, CDR2 SQIVND (reference sequence). This CDR3 spans 15 amino acids. The CDR3 reads CASTMGSGPNYGYTF. In DNA form, the CDR3 reads TGTGCCAGTACCATGGGGTCGGGCCCTAACTATGGCTACACCTTC.

In this sample, this clone turned up once. Written as DNA, the CDR3 is TGTGCCTGGAGTGTGAATTTATTGAGACACGCCACAGATACGCAGTATTTT. Translated: CAWSVNLLRHATDTQYF. J is TRBJ2-3 and V is TRBV30; D is undetermined. The V and J ends lost 0 bases and 2 bases respectively, with 18 bases between them. The CDR3 length is 17 residues. The germline gives CDR1 GTSNPN, CDR2 SVGIG (reference sequence).